The 24 T cell receptor beta chains given below trace back to one sample, sequenced in a study of blood T cell repertoires in COVID-19. TCRdb's copy holds only in-frame clones and misses some; the assay was immunoSEQ multiplex PCR. The data hold fewer than 300,000 clones, with 91% observed a single time. Source material: peripheral blood. The receptors derive from a woman in her 30s with COVID-19, enrolled during active disease.

This clone was seen a handful of times. The chain employs TRBV30 and TRBJ2-7, with TRBD2 identical over 13 bases. CDR3 length: 15 residues. CDR1 and CDR2 from the germline V gene are GTSNPN and SVGIG (reference sequence). J was trimmed by 5 bases and V by 4 bases; bases with no gene match: 8. The CDR3 sequence: CAWNLGLAGNNEQYF. The CDR3 region has the DNA TGTGCCTGGAACTTGGGACTAGCGGGAAACAACGAGCAGTACTTC.

The chain carries TRBV28 and TRBJ1-5; D is unresolved. The CDR3 totals 13 residues. Trimming left V 3 bases short and J 9 bases short, with 12 bases between. CDR1 MDHEN and CDR2 SYDVKM come from the germline V gene. In nucleotides, the CDR3 is TGTGCCAGCAGTTTCCAAACGGCGGGGCCCCAGCATTTT. Translating gives CASSFQTAGPQHF.

The count of this clone is one. CDR3 sequence (DNA): TGCGCCAGCAGCTTGGGAGGGCAGGCGGGTCAGCCCCAGCATTTT. Protein product: CASSLGGQAGQPQHF. The chain recombines TRBV5-1 with TRBJ1-5; D not certain. V was shortened by 0 bases and J by 6 bases, with 13 bases between the two germline ends. Germline values: CDR1 SGHRS, CDR2 YFSETQ. The CDR3 extends over 15 amino acids.

This chain uses TRBV3-1 (or the pseudogene TRBV3-2) with TRBJ1-1; 7 nucleotides match TRBD1. V lost 4 bases and J lost 1; bases outside the gene matches: 3. CDR3 length: 14 amino acids. Germline values: CDR1 LGHDT, CDR2 YNNKEL (reference sequence). This CDR3 is CASSPHRGNTEAFF. CDR3 bases: TGTGCCAGCAGCCCGCACAGGGGGAACACTGAAGCTTTCTTT.

The chain uses TRBV30 and TRBJ1-6; possibly TRBD1 for D (5 bases). There are 14 residues in the CDR3. The V and J ends lost 0 bases and 5 bases respectively, with 8 bases between them. Germline CDR1 and CDR2: GTSNPN and SVGIG (reference sequence). The CDR3 DNA follows: TGTGCCTGGAGTGTACAGACAGATAATTCACCCCTCCACTTT. Translation gives CAWSVQTDNSPLHF.

The chain uses TRBV3-1 (or the pseudogene TRBV3-2) and TRBJ2-2, with a possible D match to TRBD2 (7 bases). In germline, CDR1 is LGHDT, CDR2 YNNKEL (reference sequence). Deletions cut 6 bases from V and 4 bases from J, with 18 bases between. This CDR3 is built from 16 residues. The CDR3 is CASSRVGGAATGELFF. The CDR3 DNA reads as TGTGCCAGCAGTCGTGTTGGGGGGGCGGCCACCGGGGAGCTGTTTTTT.

This chain links TRBV29-1 with TRBJ2-2; 9 bases match TRBD1. Germline V gene sequence: CDR1 SQVTM, CDR2 ANQGSEA. The CDR3 extends over 14 amino acids. Losses at the gene ends were 5 bases for V and 5 bases for J; bases not matched to a gene: 6. The chain's CDR3 is CSVRRTGVTGELFF. The CDR3 DNA follows: TGCAGCGTTCGGCGGACAGGGGTAACCGGGGAGCTGTTTTTT.

This clone has only one observation. The sample carries other DNA sequences with the same CDR3. This rearrangement joins TRBV19 to TRBJ2-1; 9 bases align to TRBD2. This CDR3 has 16 residues. Losses at the gene ends were 3 bases for V and 0 bases for J; bases not matched to a gene: 3. Germline CDR1 reads LNHDA; CDR2 reads SQIVND (reference sequence). As DNA, the CDR3 is TGTGCCAGTAGTATGACTAGCGGTAGCTCCTACAATGAGCAGTTCTTC. This gives the protein CASSMTSGSSYNEQFF.

The sample holds a few counts of this clone. This same CDR3 is encoded by further DNA sequences in the sample. This chain connects TRBV5-1 to TRBJ1-2; no definite D call. Looked up from germline, CDR1 is SGHRS and CDR2 is YFSETQ. V lost 0 bases and J lost 4, with 4 bases in between. This CDR3 region has 12 residues. CDR3 amino acids: CASSLDGYGYTF. CDR3 nucleotides: TGCGCCAGCAGCTTGGACGGCTATGGCTACACCTTC.

V gene TRBV5-1 combines with J gene TRBJ2-7; 7 positions match TRBD2. Trimming removed 2 bases from V and 3 bases from J; junction bases left unmatched: 2. Germline V gives CDR1 SGHRS, CDR2 YFSETQ. This CDR3 region has 13 residues. CDR3 amino acids: CASSFGTIYEQYF. DNA of the CDR3: TGCGCCAGCAGCTTCGGGACTATCTACGAGCAGTACTTC.

This chain connects TRBV2 to TRBJ2-4; tentative D call: TRBD1 (6 bases). The CDR3 has 16 amino acids. The V and J ends lost 5 bases and 0 bases respectively, with 14 bases between them. In germline, CDR1 is SNHLY, CDR2 FYNNEI. The CDR3 coding sequence is TGTGCCAGCAGTATTGAAGGGACAATAGCCAAAAACATTCAGTACTTC. Amino acids: CASSIEGTIAKNIQYF.

This rearrangement joins TRBV12-5 to TRBJ1-5, with no clear D. The length of the CDR3 is 12 residues. Germline V gene data show CDR1 as LGHNT and CDR2 as FRNRAP. The germline V and J ends were trimmed by 7 bases and 3 bases, with 7 bases remaining between them. This CDR3 is CASAPDNQPQHF. CDR3 in DNA: TGTGCTAGTGCCCCAGACAATCAGCCCCAGCATTTT.

This chain links TRBV5-4 with TRBJ1-2; D is undetermined. The CDR3 runs to 13 residues. The germline CDR1 and CDR2 sequences are SGHNT and YYREEE (reference sequence). With 2 bases removed from V and 4 bases from J, the gap between germline ends came to 9 bases. The DNA of the CDR3 is TGTGCCAGCAGCTTCGAGTCACTCTATGGCTACACCTTC. This encodes CASSFESLYGYTF.

The rearrangement uses TRBV5-1 and TRBJ2-7; possible D gene TRBD1, 6 bases. This CDR3 contains 15 residues. Germline V CDR1 and CDR2: SGHRS, YFSETQ. V lost 0 bases and J lost 0, with 10 bases in between. The CDR3 loop reads CASSLGQALSYEQYF. The CDR3 DNA reads TGCGCCAGCAGCTTGGGACAGGCTCTCTCCTACGAGCAGTACTTC.

The gene calls are TRBV2 and TRBJ2-3; TRBD2 is a possible D gene (6 bases). Germline lookup yields CDR1 SNHLY and CDR2 FYNNEI. V lost 5 bases to trimming and J lost 4 bases, with 10 bases between them. CDR3 length: 13 amino acids. The CDR3 sequence: CASSIGGPDTQYF. CDR3 DNA: TGTGCCAGCAGTATAGGAGGGCCAGATACGCAGTATTTT.

V usage is TRBV7-8 and J usage is TRBJ1-6; 10 bases line up with TRBD1. Germline assignment: CDR1 SGHVS and CDR2 FQNEAQ. The CDR3 contains 14 residues. V was pared by 3 bases and J by 9 bases, with 2 bases of the junction left unmatched. This chain's CDR3 is CASSFDRGPSPLHF. The CDR3 coding sequence is TGTGCCAGCAGCTTCGACAGGGGGCCTTCACCCCTCCACTTT.

This chain links TRBV2 with TRBJ2-1, with D possibly matching TRBD1 (6 bases). The CDR3 length is 13 residues. Between the trimmed V and J ends, which lost 3 bases and 5 bases, there was a span of 8 bases. In germline, CDR1 is SNHLY, CDR2 FYNNEI. Here the CDR3 reads CASSDGGNNEQFF. The CDR3 bases are TGTGCCAGCAGTGATGGGGGCAACAATGAGCAGTTCTTC. The full variable domain, its missing parts supplied by reference TRBV2 and TRBJ2-1, is EPEVTQTPSHQVTQMGQEVILRCVPISNHLYFYWYRQILGQKVEFLVSFYNNEISEKSEIFDDQFSVERPDGSNFTLKIRSTKLEDSAMYFCASSDGGNNEQFFGPGTRLTVL.

This clone was detected once. V usage is TRBV11-2 and J usage is TRBJ1-2; TRBD1 is a possible D gene (5 bases). CDR1 is SGHAT and CDR2 is FQNNGV in the germline V gene. The CDR3 sequence is 15 residues long. V was cut by 2 bases and J by 4 bases, with 14 bases left in between. The CDR3 DNA reads TGTGCCAGCAGCTTACAGGGTTATGGCGGCTATGGCTACACCTTC. As protein: CASSLQGYGGYGYTF. The whole variable domain, filled in from reference TRBV11-2 and TRBJ1-2, reads EAGVAQSPRYKIIEKRQSVAFWCNPISGHATLYWYQQILGQGPKLLIQFQNNGVVDDSQLPKDRFSAERLKGVDSTLKIQPAKLEDSAVYLCASSLQGYGGYGYTFGSGTRLTVV.

V usage is TRBV6-5 and J usage is TRBJ2-7; 7 bases line up with TRBD2. Germline CDR1 MNHEY, CDR2 SVGAGI. This CDR3 spans 12 amino acids. The V gene end was trimmed by 8 bases and the J gene end by 2 bases; junction bases not matched to a gene: 3. As DNA, the CDR3 is TGTGCCAGCGAGAGCGGGACCTACGAGCAGTACTTC. Translation: CASESGTYEQYF.

V gene TRBV28 combines with J gene TRBJ1-1; no clear D gene. This CDR3 is built from 13 residues. Germline V gives CDR1 MDHEN, CDR2 SYDVKM. The germline V and J ends were trimmed by 5 bases and 0 bases, with 7 bases remaining between them. CDR3 sequence reads: CASSRTVNTEAFF. In DNA, the CDR3 is TGTGCCAGCAGTCGGACTGTGAACACTGAAGCTTTCTTT.

V gene TRBV7-3 combines with J gene TRBJ2-3, with 13 bases that match TRBD2. The J segment lost 2 bases and the V segment lost 5 bases, leaving 4 bases of the junction unmatched. CDR1 and CDR2 from the germline V gene are SGHTA and FQGTGA. The CDR3 is 16 amino acids. CDR3 amino acids: CASSTGLAGDTDTQYF. The CDR3, as DNA: TGTGCCAGCAGCACTGGACTAGCGGGAGACACAGATACGCAGTATTTT.

The chain couples TRBV19 to TRBJ1-1; no clear D. The V gene lost 4 bases and the J gene lost 3 bases, with 9 bases spanning the gap. The CDR3 covers 13 residues. From germline, CDR1 is LNHDA and CDR2 SQIVND (reference sequence). CDR3 in amino acids: CASSTLRDTEAFF. CDR3 in DNA: TGTGCCAGTAGTACCCTTAGAGACACTGAAGCTTTCTTT.

The chain couples TRBV2 to TRBJ2-1; D might be TRBD2 (6 bases). Germline CDR1 is SNHLY and CDR2 is FYNNEI. With 11 bases removed from V and 4 bases from J, the gap between germline ends came to 18 bases. The CDR3 is 14 residues long. In nucleotides, the CDR3 is TGTGCCGGCGCCCGGGCTAGCGCTTACAATGAGCAGTTCTTC. Amino acids: CAGARASAYNEQFF.

The chain recombines TRBV13 with TRBJ1-1; D gene ambiguous. This CDR3 has 13 amino acids. The germline V and J ends were trimmed by 6 bases and 2 bases, with 10 bases remaining between them. Looked up from germline, CDR1 is PRHDT and CDR2 is FYEKMQ (reference sequence). The CDR3 nucleotides are TGTGCCAGCAGGGGCAGGCCAAACACTGAAGCTTTCTTT. This gives the protein CASRGRPNTEAFF.